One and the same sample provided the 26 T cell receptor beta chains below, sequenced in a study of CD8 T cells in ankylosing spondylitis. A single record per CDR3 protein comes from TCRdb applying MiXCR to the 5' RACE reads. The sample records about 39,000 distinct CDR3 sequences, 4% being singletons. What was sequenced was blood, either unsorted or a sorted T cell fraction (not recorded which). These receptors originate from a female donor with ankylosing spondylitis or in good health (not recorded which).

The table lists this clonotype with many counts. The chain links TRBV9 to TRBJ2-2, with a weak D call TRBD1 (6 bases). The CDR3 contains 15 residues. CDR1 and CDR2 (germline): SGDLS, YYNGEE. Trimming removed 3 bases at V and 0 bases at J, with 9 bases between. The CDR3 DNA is TGTGCCAGCAGCGCGGGACACCCGAACACCGGGGAGCTGTTTTTT. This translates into CASSAGHPNTGELFF.

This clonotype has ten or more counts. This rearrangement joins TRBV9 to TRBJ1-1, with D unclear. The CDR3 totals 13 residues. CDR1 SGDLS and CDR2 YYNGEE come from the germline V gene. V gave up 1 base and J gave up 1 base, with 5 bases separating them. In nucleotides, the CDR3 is TGTGCCAGCAGCGTAATGGGGAACACTGAAGCTTTCTTT. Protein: CASSVMGNTEAFF.

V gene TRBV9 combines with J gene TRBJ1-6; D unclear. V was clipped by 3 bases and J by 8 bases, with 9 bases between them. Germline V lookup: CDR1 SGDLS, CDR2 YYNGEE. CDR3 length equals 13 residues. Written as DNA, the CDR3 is TGTGCCAGCAGCGCCAAATGGGATTCACCCCTCCACTTT. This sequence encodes CASSAKWDSPLHF.

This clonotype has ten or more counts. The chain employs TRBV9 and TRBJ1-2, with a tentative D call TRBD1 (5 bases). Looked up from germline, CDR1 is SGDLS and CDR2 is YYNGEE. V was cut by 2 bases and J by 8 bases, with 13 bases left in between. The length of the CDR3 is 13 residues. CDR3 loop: CASSVGPMGGYTF. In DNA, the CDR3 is TGTGCCAGCAGCGTGGGACCTATGGGGGGCTACACCTTC.

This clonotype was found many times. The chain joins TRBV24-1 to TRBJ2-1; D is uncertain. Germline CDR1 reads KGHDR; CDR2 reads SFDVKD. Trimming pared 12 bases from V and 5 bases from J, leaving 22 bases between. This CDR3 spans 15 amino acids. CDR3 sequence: CAHHFRMRMNNEQFF. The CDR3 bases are TGTGCCCACCATTTCCGCATGAGGATGAACAATGAGCAGTTCTTC.

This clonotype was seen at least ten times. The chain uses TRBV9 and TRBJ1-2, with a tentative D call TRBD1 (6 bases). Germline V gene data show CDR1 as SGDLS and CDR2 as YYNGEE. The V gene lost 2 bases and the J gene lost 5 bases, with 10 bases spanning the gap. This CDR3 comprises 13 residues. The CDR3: CASSVTRGYGYTF. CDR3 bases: TGTGCCAGCAGCGTCACCAGGGGATATGGCTACACCTTC.

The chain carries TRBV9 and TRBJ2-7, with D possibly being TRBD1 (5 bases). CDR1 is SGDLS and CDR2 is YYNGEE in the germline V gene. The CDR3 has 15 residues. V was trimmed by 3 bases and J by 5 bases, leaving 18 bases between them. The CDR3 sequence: CASSARQQPFDEQYF. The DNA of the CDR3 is TGTGCCAGCAGCGCTCGACAGCAACCTTTCGACGAGCAGTACTTC.

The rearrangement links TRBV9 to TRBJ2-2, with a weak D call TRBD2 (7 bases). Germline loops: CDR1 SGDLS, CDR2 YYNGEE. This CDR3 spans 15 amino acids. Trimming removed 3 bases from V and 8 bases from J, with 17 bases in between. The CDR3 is CASSAGEGMPGELFF. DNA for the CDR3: TGTGCCAGCAGCGCAGGGGAGGGCATGCCGGGGGAGCTGTTTTTT.

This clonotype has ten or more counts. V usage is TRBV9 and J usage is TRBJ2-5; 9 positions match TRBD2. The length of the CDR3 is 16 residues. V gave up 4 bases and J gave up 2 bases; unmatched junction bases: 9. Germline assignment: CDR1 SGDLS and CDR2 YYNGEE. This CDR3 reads CASSFQGGGGQETQYF. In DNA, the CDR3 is TGTGCCAGCAGCTTCCAGGGCGGGGGGGGTCAAGAGACCCAGTACTTC. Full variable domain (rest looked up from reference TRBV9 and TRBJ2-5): DSGVTQTPKHLITATGQRVTLRCSPRSGDLSVYWYQQSLDQGLQFLIQYYNGEERAKGNILERFSAQQFPDLHSELNLSSLELGDSALYFCASSFQGGGGQETQYFGPGTRLLVL.

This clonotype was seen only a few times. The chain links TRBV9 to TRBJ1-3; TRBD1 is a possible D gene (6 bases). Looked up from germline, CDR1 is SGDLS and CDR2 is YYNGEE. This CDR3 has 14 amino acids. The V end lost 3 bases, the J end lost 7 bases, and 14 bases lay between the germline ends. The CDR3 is CASSGPDSLNTIYF. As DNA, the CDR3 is TGTGCCAGCAGCGGACCGGACAGCCTCAACACCATATATTTT.

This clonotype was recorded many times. CDR3 DNA sequence: TGTGCCAGCAGCGTCGGGGGGACCCAGTACTTC. Its translation: CASSVGGTQYF. J is TRBJ2-5 and V is TRBV9, with D possibly being TRBD2 (6 bases). The V gene lost 2 bases and the J gene lost 7 bases, with 6 bases spanning the gap. Per the germline V gene, CDR1 is SGDLS and CDR2 is YYNGEE. The CDR3 extends over 11 amino acids.

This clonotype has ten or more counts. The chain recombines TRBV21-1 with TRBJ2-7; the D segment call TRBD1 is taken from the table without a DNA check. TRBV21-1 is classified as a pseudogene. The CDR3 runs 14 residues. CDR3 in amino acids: CASTPPGRSYEQYF. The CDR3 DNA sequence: TGTGCCAGCACCCCCCCTGGAAGGTCCTACGAGCAGTACTTC.

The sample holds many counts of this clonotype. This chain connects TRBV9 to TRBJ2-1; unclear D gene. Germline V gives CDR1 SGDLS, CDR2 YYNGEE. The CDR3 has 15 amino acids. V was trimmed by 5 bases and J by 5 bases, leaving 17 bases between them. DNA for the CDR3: TGTGCCAGCAGTTTAGATGGGAAGACGAACAATGAGCAGTTCTTC. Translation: CASSLDGKTNNEQFF.

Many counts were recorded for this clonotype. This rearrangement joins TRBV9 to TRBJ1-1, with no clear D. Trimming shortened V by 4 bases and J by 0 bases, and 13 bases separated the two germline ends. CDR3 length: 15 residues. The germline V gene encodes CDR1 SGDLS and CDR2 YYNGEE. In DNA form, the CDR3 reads TGTGCCAGCAGCAAAAGGGATTTTATGAACACTGAAGCTTTCTTT. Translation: CASSKRDFMNTEAFF.

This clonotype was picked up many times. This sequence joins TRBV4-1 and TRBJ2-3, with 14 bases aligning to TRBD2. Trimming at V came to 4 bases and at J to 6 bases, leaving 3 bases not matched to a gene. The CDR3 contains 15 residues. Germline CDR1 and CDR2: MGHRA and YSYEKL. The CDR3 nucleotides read TGCGCCAGCAGCCGACTAGCGGGGGGGCCCGATACGCAGTATTTT. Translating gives CASSRLAGGPDTQYF.

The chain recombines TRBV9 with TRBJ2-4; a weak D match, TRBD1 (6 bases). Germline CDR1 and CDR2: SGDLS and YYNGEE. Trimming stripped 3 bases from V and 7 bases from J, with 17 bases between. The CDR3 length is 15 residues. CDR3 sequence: CASSAPPGVGNIQYF. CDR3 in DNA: TGTGCCAGCAGCGCGCCACCAGGGGTGGGGAACATTCAGTACTTC.

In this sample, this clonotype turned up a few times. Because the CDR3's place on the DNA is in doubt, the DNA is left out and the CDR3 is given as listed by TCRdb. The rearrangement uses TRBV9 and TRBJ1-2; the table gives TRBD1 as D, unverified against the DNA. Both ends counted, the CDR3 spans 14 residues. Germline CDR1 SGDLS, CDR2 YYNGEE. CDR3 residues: CASSVVGQGSMRTF.

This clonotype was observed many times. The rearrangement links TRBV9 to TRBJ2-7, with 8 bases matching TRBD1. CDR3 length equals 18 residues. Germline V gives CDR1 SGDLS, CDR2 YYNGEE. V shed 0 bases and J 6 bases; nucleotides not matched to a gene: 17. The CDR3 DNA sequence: TGTGCCAGCAGCGTAGATCCAGGGGGCAGTAGGACAGGAGCCGAGCAGTACTTC. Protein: CASSVDPGGSRTGAEQYF.

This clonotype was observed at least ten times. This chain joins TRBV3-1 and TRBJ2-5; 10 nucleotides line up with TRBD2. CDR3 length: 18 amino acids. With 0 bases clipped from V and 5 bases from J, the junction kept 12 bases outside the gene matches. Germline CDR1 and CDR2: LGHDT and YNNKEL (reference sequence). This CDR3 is CASSQDLVAGGAQETQYF. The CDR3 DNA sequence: TGTGCCAGCAGCCAAGATTTGGTAGCGGGGGGCGCTCAGGAGACCCAGTACTTC.

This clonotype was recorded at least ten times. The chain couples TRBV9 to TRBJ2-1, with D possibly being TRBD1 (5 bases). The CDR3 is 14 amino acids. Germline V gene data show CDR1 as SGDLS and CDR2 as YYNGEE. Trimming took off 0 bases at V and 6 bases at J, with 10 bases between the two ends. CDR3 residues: CASSVDGASNEQFF. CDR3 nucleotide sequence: TGTGCCAGCAGCGTAGATGGGGCTTCCAATGAGCAGTTCTTC.

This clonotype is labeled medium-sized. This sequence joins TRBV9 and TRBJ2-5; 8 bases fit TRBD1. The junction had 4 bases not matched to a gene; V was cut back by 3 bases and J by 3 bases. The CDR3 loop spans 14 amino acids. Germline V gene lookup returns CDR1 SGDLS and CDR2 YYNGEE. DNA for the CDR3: TGTGCCAGCAGCGGCGGACAGGGCAAAGAGACCCAGTACTTC. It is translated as CASSGGQGKETQYF.

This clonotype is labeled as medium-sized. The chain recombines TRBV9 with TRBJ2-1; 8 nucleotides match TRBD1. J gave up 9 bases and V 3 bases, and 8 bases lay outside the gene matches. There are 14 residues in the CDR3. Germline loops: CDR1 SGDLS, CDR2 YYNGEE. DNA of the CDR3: TGTGCCAGCAGCGCCCAGGGGGCGCTGAGTGAGCAGTTCTTC. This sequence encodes CASSAQGALSEQFF.

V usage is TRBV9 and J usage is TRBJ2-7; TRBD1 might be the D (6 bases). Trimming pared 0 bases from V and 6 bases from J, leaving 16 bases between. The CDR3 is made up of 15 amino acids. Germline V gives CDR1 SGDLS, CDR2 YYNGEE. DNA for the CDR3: TGTGCCAGCAGCGTAGATGGGACAAGTCTCCTCGAGCAGTACTTC. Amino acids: CASSVDGTSLLEQYF.

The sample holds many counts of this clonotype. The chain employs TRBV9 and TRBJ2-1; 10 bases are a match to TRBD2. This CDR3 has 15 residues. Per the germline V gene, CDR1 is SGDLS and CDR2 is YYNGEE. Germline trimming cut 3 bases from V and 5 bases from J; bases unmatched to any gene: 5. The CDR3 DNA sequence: TGTGCCAGCAGCGGGGGACTAGCGTATCACAATGAGCAGTTCTTC. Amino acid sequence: CASSGGLAYHNEQFF.

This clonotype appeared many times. CDR3 sequence reads: CASSVGQRYYGYTF. The CDR3 nucleotides read TGTGCCAGCAGCGTAGGACAGAGATACTATGGCTACACCTTC. The genes are TRBV9 and TRBJ1-2; TRBD1 is a possible D gene (5 bases). The CDR3 contains 14 residues. V was clipped by 0 bases and J by 3 bases, with 9 bases between them. CDR1 SGDLS and CDR2 YYNGEE come from the germline V gene.

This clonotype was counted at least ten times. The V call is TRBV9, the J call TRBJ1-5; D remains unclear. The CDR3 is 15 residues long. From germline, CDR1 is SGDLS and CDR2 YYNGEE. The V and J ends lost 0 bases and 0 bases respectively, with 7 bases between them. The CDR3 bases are TGTGCCAGCAGCGTAGCCCCGAATAGCAATCAGCCCCAGCATTTT. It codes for CASSVAPNSNQPQHF.